What follows are 11 T cell receptor beta chains derived from one specimen sequenced in a study of early T cells in non-severe SARS-CoV-2 infection. TCRdb redid the calling of the 5' RACE reads with MiXCR, one entry per CDR3 protein. The sample yields approximately 76,000 distinct CDR3 sequences, over 12% seen once. Sequencing was performed on whole blood. Source of these receptors: an adult who was a healthcare worker with PCR-confirmed SARS-CoV-2 infection or an uninfected control (not recorded which).

This clonotype was counted at least ten times. The chain recombines TRBV15 with TRBJ2-1, with 11 bases matching TRBD2. CDR1 and CDR2 (germline): LNHNV, YYDKDF (reference sequence). J gave up 4 bases and V 7 bases, and 3 bases lay outside the gene matches. This CDR3 is built from 14 residues. In DNA, the CDR3 is TGTGCCACCACACTAGCGGGAGTTTACAATGAGCAGTTCTTC. Protein sequence: CATTLAGVYNEQFF.

In nucleotides, the CDR3 is TGTGCCAGCAGAATTAATGAAAAACTGTTTTTT. Translated: CASRINEKLFF. The chain has TRBV6-2 or TRBV6-3 and TRBJ1-4, with no clear D. CDR1 MNHEY and CDR2 SVGEGT come from the germline V gene. V was shortened by 6 bases and J by 4 bases, with 3 bases between the two germline ends. This CDR3 is built from 11 residues.

V usage is TRBV12-3 or TRBV12-4 and J usage is TRBJ2-6, with TRBD1 matching 10 bases. This CDR3 spans 18 amino acids. Losses at the gene ends were 6 bases for V and 0 bases for J; bases not matched to a gene: 8. The CDR3 DNA is TGTGCCAGCAGCCCGGGACAGGGGTTATACTCTGGGGCCAACGTCCTGACTTTC. Its translation is CASSPGQGLYSGANVLTF.

This clonotype came up a few times. This chain uses TRBV11-3 with TRBJ2-1, with TRBD2 identical over 9 bases. This CDR3 region has 15 residues. V dropped 8 bases and J dropped 4; count of bases not matched to a gene: 9. The germline V gene has CDR1 SGHNT and CDR2 YENEEA. This CDR3 is CASGRAGGIYNEQFF. The CDR3 DNA is TGTGCCAGCGGACGGGCGGGAGGGATTTACAATGAGCAGTTCTTC.

This clonotype was recorded a few times. The rearrangement uses TRBV7-2 and TRBJ1-2; tentatively, D is TRBD1 (6 bases). The CDR3 has 15 amino acids. V lost 5 bases and J 5 bases, leaving 18 bases between the germline ends. Germline V gives CDR1 SGHTA, CDR2 FQGNSA. The DNA for the CDR3 is TGTGCCAGCAGCATCCCCGGACGGGGGGCTTATGGCTACACCTTC. It encodes CASSIPGRGAYGYTF.

This clonotype was seen ten or more times. The chain has TRBV19 and TRBJ2-1; a possible D gene is TRBD2 (6 bases). From germline, CDR1 is LNHDA and CDR2 SQIVND (reference sequence). Trimming left V 5 bases short and J 4 bases short, with 9 bases between. The CDR3 runs to 13 residues. The CDR3 nucleotides read TGTGCCAGTAGTCCGGGACTTTACAATGAGCAGTTCTTC. This gives the protein CASSPGLYNEQFF. Full variable domain (remainder filled in from reference TRBV19 and TRBJ2-1): DGGITQSPKYLFRKEGQNVTLSCEQNLNHDAMYWYRQDPGQGLRLIYYSQIVNDFQKGDIAEGYSVSREKKESFPLTVTSAQKNPTAFYLCASSPGLYNEQFFGPGTRLTVL.

Turning to this clonotype: A read error is possible here, since a much larger clone lies one base away. J is TRBJ1-1 and V is TRBV10-3; D may be TRBD1 (5 bases). The CDR3 has 16 amino acids. Between the trimmed V and J ends, which lost 3 bases and 3 bases, there was a span of 17 bases. Germline CDR1 and CDR2: ENHRY and SYGVKD. As DNA, the CDR3 is TGTGCCATCAGTGACCCAGGGAGAGACATGGACACTGAAGCTTTCTTT. Its protein is CAISDPGRDMDTEAFF.

The count of this clonotype is one. CDR3 loop: CASTPGGAGGPYNEQFF. CDR3 sequence (DNA): TGTGCCAGCACCCCCGGCGGAGCGGGAGGGCCCTACAATGAGCAGTTCTTC. The V gene is TRBV12-3 or TRBV12-4, the J gene TRBJ2-1; 10 bases fit TRBD2. CDR3 size: 17 residues. Trimming cost V 7 bases and J 2 bases; bases outside gene matches: 11.

V and J are TRBV2 and TRBJ2-3; D gene uncertain. Trimming took 5 bases from V and 0 from J, leaving 9 bases between them. CDR3 size: 14 residues. Germline CDR1 reads SNHLY; CDR2 reads FYNNEI. The CDR3 bases are TGTGCCAGCAGTCGGCAGGTTAGCACAGATACGCAGTATTTT. Its protein is CASSRQVSTDTQYF.

CDR3 DNA: TGCAGTGCAACCCCAGGGGGGGGTACTGAAGCTTTCTTT. As protein: CSATPGGGTEAFF. The J gene is TRBJ1-1, the V gene TRBV20-1; 7 nucleotides match TRBD1. CDR1 and CDR2 from the germline V gene are DFQATT and SNEGSKA (reference sequence). V lost 6 bases to trimming and J lost 5 bases; unmatched junction nucleotides: 9. The CDR3 runs 13 residues.

This clonotype occurred a few times. This chain joins TRBV12-3 or TRBV12-4 and TRBJ2-3; TRBD2 is a possible D gene (5 bases). The V and J ends lost 4 bases and 3 bases respectively, with 14 bases between them. The CDR3 extends over 15 amino acids. CDR3 protein: CASSSSGSWTDTQYF. The CDR3, as DNA: TGTGCCAGCAGTTCATCGGGAAGTTGGACAGATACGCAGTATTTT.